The entry that follows covers one T cell receptor (beta chain) sequence. What it recognizes is unknown. This CDR3 region has 13 residues. Germline CDR1 SQVTM, CDR2 ANQGSEA. The ends lost 3 bases at V and 8 bases at J; junction bases unmatched: 6. These data originate in a study of chemoradiotherapy in HPV16-positive cancers. Findings and limits, study-wide: In HPV16-positive patients, HPV-responsive T-cell expansion tracked better recurrence-free survival. Candidate HPV-specific clones and E7-related TCR motifs grew in tumor during treatment. Only a couple of HPV16-positive patients supplied the functional HPV-specificity definition.

This table comes from immunoSEQ multiplex PCR, and its TCRdb copy is limited to in-frame clones, with some not included. The repertoire holds roughly 39,000 clones, with around 76% as singletons. The sample in question was blood, obtained from a patient who underwent chemoradiotherapy. This chain joins TRBV29-1 and TRBJ1-2, with TRBD1 identical over 10 bases. The clonotype comes from a human donor with HPV-associated anogenital cancer. CDR3 amino acids: CSVEGQGLRGYTF. The DNA for the CDR3 is TGCAGCGTTGAGGGACAGGGGCTCAGGGGCTACACCTTC.